The sequence of this T cell receptor (beta chain) was determined in a study of T cells in Graves' hyperthyroidism and ophthalmopathy (dated by TCRdb to about 2019). Turning to the overall study: Peripheral blood was collected at initial diagnosis, before any treatment. To identify distinguishing TCR V-J signatures, a discovery cohort of some 99 patients was used, comprising 43 with Graves' ophthalmopathy and some 57 with stable Graves' hyperthyroidism. Prospective prediction of ophthalmopathy was tested in an independent validation cohort of 18 hyperthyroidism patients and approximately 17 patients who later progressed to ophthalmopathy. The paper describes TCR Vbeta CDR3 sequencing of 135 peripheral blood samples, made up of 43 ophthalmopathy patients, roughly 72 hyperthyroidism patients and approximately 17 progressor patients. Following sampling, methimazole starting at 30 mg daily was given to hyperthyroidism patients, and high-dose intravenous methylprednisolone was given to ophthalmopathy patients. In about 6 Graves' hyperthyroidism patients, the study also compared T-cell repertoires from thyroid tissue with T-cell repertoires from blood. The approximately 95 discovery patients were divided at random into training and test sets in a 7:3 ratio. Points the paper makes about the study in general: In validation, the model predicted progression to ophthalmopathy with approximately 70% sensitivity and 72% to 75% specificity, a median of 6.5 months before onset. Sample size was not statistically predetermined, and investigators were not blinded to group allocation. Most expanded thyroid clonotypes (frequency above 0.001) were also detected in blood, a finding suggesting that blood repertoires may reflect thyroid immune responses. A model built on a 13 V-J signature distinguished ophthalmopathy from stable hyperthyroidism, reaching over 85% sensitivity and around 82% specificity in cross-validation and 80%/75% in testing.

The hyperthyroidism patients were between 18 and 65 years old and newly diagnosed, with a disease duration of less than 2 months. Exclusion was applied to patients with uncontrolled infections, other autoimmune diseases, pregnancy or lactation. Diagnoses relied on clinical symptoms, serum thyroxine and TRAb, thyroid ultrasound and orbital computed tomography. For progressor patients, blood was drawn at the first diagnosis of hyperthyroidism, before any ophthalmopathy symptoms had appeared. PBMCs were separated from 10 ml of fresh peripheral blood using Ficoll-Paque density gradient centrifugation. Progressor patients were initially diagnosed with Graves' hyperthyroidism and developed ophthalmopathy during follow-up. Trizol reagent was used to extract total RNA, and RNA quality was then checked on an Agilent 2100 Bioanalyzer. The table lists this clonotype with many counts. The target of this receptor is not known. No base quality information exists; no much larger clone differs at one position.

Its CDR3 holds 12 amino acids, cysteine through phenylalanine. Solely the CDR3 DNA is kept, with 36 bases framed from the first base. The CDR1 and CDR2 encoded by the germline V gene (reference sequence) are SEHNR and FQNEAQ. Deletion took 4 bases off V and 6 bases off J, with a span of 10 bases between the germline ends. The TCR beta CDR3 regions were amplified from RNA transcripts. The TCR CDR3 was subjected to a first round of RT-PCR using the HTBI primer set and the Qiagen OneStep RT-PCR kit. Libraries were constructed in a second round of multiplex PCR, after which size selection and purification were carried out. Sequencing of the libraries was done on an Illumina HiSeq2000 using paired-end 100 bp reads. For the original study's pipeline: SOAPnuke was used to process the raw data, throwing out any read that contained adapters or uncalled bases, had a mean Phred below 15, or lacked an exact constant-primer or identifier match. High-quality paired reads were merged using COPE v1.2.5, and each unique nucleotide sequence was defined as a clonotype. MiTCR v1.1 was used to align clonotypes to the IMGT TRBV, TRBD and TRBJ reference segments. The analysis was restricted to V-J combinations with a frequency above 0.0001, which together covered about 99% of the repertoires. A TCS score was defined as the ratio of F50 (clonal expansion) to E x V (chaos), with BLOSUM62-based TCRdist applied between CDR3 peptides within each V-J. Welch's t-statistics and random forest reduced fewer than 550 V-J features to roughly 13, which were used in a naive Bayes classifier (R e1071). In-frame beta chains were kept once TCRdb had trimmed the public reads at Q25 with fastp and called clones with MiXCR. Each record represents a unique CDR3 protein, reported with the most common genes and DNA among its rows. For this entry, the V and J calls and clone size follow TCRdb and not the study's own pipeline. For this sample there are a few hundred thousand distinct CDR3 sequences; roughly 14% appear just once. The ten biggest clones cover approximately 5.7% of the sample.

The clonotype comes from a woman aged 30 to 39 with Graves' hyperthyroidism that later progressed to Graves' ophthalmopathy. The rearranged chain carries TRBV7-9 and TRBJ2-7; the D call is possibly TRBD1 or TRBD2, each sharing 6 bases. Sequenced: blood. The CDR3 sequence is CASSSQGGEQYF. The nucleotide sequence reads as follows: TGTGCCAGCAGCTCACAGGGAGGCGAGCAGTACTTC.